This TCR beta chain was recovered during a study of T-cell reconstitution after alpha-beta-depleted transplantation in children. In its sample, this clonotype was seen many times. Unique molecular identifiers were incorporated when the TCRbeta library was constructed. TCRdb itself ran the PCR reads through MiXCR, one entry per CDR3 protein. Of approximately 650,000 distinct CDR3 sequences in the sample, about 12% were seen once. This CDR3 region has 15 residues. The junction had 7 bases not matched to a gene; V was cut back by 5 bases and J by 3 bases. The germline CDR1 and CDR2 sequences are SGHRS and YFSETQ.

Sequences were derived from PBMCs, sampled before TCRalphabeta/CD19-depleted stem cell transplant. The chain has TRBV5-1 and TRBJ2-3; TRBD2 matches 9 bases. This clonotype was sampled from a girl aged 2 to 10 with congenital amegakaryocytic thrombocytopenia, due to receive a stem cell transplant. For the CDR3, the DNA is TGCGCCAGCAGGTTAGCGGGAGAGCGGACAGATACGCAGTATTTT. It codes for CASRLAGERTDTQYF.